The present T cell receptor (beta chain) was sequenced within a study of blood T cell repertoires in COVID-19. Study overall: Collection of acute and convalescent COVID-19 samples took place in the United States, Italy and Spain.

CDR3 length: 13 residues. With 8 bases clipped from V and 6 bases from J, the junction kept 8 bases outside the gene matches. Germline V lookup: CDR1 LNHDA, CDR2 SQIVND (reference sequence). Per the study methods: Reference gene primer amplification gave estimated nucleated cell counts. Measured with immunoSEQ multiplex PCR; TCRdb has only the in-frame clones, and not every one. V, J and clone size were drawn from that table, and D and trimming were deduced from the DNA. The sample comprises about 190,000 clones, approximately 91% of which are singletons, and roughly 6% rests with the top ten. The chain links TRBV19 to TRBJ1-1; 8 nucleotides match TRBD1. The sequenced sample was peripheral blood. The sequence derives from a woman aged 40-49 years who had recovered from COVID-19. The CDR3 sequence is CASCDRGGPEAFF. CDR3 DNA: TGTGCCAGTTGTGACAGGGGCGGACCTGAAGCTTTCTTT.